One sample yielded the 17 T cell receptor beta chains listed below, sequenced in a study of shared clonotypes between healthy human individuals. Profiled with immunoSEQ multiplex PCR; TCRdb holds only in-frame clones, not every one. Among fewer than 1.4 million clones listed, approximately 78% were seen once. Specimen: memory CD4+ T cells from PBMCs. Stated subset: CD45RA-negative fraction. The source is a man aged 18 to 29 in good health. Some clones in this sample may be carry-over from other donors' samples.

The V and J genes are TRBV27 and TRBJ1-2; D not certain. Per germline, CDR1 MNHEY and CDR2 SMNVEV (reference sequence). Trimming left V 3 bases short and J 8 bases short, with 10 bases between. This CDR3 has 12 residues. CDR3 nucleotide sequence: TGTGCCAGCAGTTTCCCGGGCGGGGGCTACACCTTC. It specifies CASSFPGGGYTF.

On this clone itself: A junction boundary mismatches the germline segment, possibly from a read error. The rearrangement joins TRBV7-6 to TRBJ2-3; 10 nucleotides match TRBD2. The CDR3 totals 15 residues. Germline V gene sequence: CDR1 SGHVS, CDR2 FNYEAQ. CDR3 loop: CASSIAGGMPDTQYF. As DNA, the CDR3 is TGTGCCAGCAGCATAGCGGGAGGTATGCCAGATACGCAGTATTTT.

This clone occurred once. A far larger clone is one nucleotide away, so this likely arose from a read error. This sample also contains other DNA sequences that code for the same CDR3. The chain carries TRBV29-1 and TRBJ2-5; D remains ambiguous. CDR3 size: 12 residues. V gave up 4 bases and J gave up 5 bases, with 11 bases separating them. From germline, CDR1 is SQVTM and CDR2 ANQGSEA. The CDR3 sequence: CSVGFRAETQYF. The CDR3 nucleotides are TGCAGCGTTGGTTTCAGAGCTGAGACCCAGTACTTC.

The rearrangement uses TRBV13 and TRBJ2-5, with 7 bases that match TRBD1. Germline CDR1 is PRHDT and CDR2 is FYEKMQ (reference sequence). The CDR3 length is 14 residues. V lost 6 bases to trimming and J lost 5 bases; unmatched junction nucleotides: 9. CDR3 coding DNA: TGTGCCAGCAGGAGACAATCAGGGGGTGAGACCCAGTACTTC. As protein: CASRRQSGGETQYF.

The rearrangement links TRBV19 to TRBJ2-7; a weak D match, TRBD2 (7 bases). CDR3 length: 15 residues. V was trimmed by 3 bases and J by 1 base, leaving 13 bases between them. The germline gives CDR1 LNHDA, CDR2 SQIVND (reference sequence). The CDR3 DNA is TGTGCCAGTAGTATGGGCAGGGGAGGGTCCTACGAGCAGTACTTC. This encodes CASSMGRGGSYEQYF. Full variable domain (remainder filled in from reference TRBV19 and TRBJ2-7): DGGITQSPKYLFRKEGQNVTLSCEQNLNHDAMYWYRQDPGQGLRLIYYSQIVNDFQKGDIAEGYSVSREKKESFPLTVTSAQKNPTAFYLCASSMGRGGSYEQYFGPGTRLTVT.

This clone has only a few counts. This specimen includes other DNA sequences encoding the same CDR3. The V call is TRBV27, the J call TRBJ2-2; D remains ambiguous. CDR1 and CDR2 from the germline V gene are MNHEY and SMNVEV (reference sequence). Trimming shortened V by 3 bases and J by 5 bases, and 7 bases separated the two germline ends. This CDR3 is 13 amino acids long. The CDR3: CASSFRRTGELFF. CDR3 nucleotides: TGTGCCAGCAGTTTCCGGAGAACCGGGGAGCTGTTTTTT.

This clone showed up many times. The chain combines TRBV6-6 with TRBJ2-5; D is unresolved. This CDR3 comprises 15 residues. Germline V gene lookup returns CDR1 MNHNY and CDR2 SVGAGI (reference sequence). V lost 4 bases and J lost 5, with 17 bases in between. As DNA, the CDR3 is TGTGCCAGCAGTTCTCCCCACGACGGTGGGGAGACCCAGTACTTC. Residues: CASSSPHDGGETQYF.

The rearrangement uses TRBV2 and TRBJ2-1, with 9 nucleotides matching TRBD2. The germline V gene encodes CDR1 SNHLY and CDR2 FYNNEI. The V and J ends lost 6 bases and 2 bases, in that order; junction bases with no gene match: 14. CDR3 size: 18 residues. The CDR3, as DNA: TGTGCCAGCAGGAGGAGACTTAGCGGGAGTGGGACCTACAATGAGCAGTTCTTC. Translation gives CASRRRLSGSGTYNEQFF.

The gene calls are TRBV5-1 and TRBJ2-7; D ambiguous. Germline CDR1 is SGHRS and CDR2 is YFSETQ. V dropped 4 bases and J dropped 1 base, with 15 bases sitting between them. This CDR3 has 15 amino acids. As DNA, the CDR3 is TGCGCCAGCAGCCCGTTATCAATAGTGTCCTACGAGCAGTACTTC. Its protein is CASSPLSIVSYEQYF.

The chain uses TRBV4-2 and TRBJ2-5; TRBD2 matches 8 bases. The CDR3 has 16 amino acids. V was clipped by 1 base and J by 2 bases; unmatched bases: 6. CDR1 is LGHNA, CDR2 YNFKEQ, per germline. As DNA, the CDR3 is TGTGCCAGCAGCCAAGCGTTTGCTAGCGGGCAAGAGACCCAGTACTTC. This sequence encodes CASSQAFASGQETQYF.

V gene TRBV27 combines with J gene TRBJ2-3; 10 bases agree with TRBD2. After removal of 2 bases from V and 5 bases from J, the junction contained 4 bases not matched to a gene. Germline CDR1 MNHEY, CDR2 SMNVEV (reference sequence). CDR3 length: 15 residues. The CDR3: CASSLTLAGVDTQYF. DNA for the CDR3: TGTGCCAGCAGTTTAACCCTAGCGGGAGTAGATACGCAGTATTTT.

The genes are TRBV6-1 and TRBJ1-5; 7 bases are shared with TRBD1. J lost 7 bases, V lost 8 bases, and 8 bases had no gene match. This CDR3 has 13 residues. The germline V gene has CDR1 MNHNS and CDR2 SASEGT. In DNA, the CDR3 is TGTGCCAGCCGAGAGGGGGCGGGACAGCCCCAGCATTTT. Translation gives CASREGAGQPQHF.

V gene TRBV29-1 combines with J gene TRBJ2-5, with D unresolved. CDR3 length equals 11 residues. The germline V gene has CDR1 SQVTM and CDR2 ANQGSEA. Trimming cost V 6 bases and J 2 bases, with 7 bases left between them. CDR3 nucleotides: TGCAGCGTACCGAAACAAGAGACCCAGTACTTC. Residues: CSVPKQETQYF.

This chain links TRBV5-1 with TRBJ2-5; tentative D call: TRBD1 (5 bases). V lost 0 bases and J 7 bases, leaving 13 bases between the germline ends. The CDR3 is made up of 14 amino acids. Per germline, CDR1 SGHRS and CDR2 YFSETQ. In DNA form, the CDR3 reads TGCGCCAGCAGCTTGGAGACAGCCTTGGGGACCCAGTACTTC. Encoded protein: CASSLETALGTQYF.

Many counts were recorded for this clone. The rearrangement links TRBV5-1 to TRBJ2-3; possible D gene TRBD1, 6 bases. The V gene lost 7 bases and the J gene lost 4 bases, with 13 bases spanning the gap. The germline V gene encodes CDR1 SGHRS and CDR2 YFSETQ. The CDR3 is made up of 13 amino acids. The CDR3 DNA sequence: TGCGCCAGCCGGGTGGGGGCGGCAGATACGCAGTATTTT. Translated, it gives CASRVGAADTQYF.

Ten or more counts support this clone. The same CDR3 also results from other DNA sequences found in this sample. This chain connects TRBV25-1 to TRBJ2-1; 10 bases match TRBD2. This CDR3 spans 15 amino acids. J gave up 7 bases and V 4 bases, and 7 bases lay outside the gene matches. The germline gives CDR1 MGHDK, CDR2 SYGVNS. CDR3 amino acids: CASSGFLAGENEQFF. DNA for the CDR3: TGTGCCAGCAGTGGCTTTCTAGCGGGAGAGAATGAGCAGTTCTTC. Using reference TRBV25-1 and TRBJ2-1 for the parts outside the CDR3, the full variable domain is EADIYQTPRYLVIGTGKKITLECSQTMGHDKMYWYQQDPGMELHLIHYSYGVNSTEKGDLSSESTVSRIRTEHFPLTLESARPSHTSQYLCASSGFLAGENEQFFGPGTRLTVL.

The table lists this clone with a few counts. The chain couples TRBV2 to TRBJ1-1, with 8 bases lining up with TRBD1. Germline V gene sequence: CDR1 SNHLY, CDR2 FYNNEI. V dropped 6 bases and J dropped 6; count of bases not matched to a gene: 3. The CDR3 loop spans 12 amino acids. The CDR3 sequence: CASSRGLAEAFF. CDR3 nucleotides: TGTGCCAGCAGCAGGGGGCTAGCTGAAGCTTTCTTT. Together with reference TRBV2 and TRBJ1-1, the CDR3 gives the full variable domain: EPEVTQTPSHQVTQMGQEVILRCVPISNHLYFYWYRQILGQKVEFLVSFYNNEISEKSEIFDDQFSVERPDGSNFTLKIRSTKLEDSAMYFCASSRGLAEAFFGQGTRLTVV.